This T cell receptor beta chain was sequenced in a study of neurological immune-mediated disorders (dated by TCRdb to about 2019). With regard to the full study: Of the roughly 34 multiple sclerosis patients, roughly 30 had relapsing-remitting MS and 3 had secondary progressive MS. The study compared peripheral blood TCR-beta repertoires of HTLV-I-associated myelopathy (HAM/TSP) patients, multiple sclerosis patients and healthy controls using UMI-based sequencing. The roughly 99 TCR-beta libraries covered PBMC samples along with longitudinal samples, technical triplicates, and paired sorted CD4+ and CD8+ T-cell subsets. The cohort comprised about 70 subjects: about 15 HAM/TSP patients, some 34 multiple sclerosis patients and about 20 healthy controls.

For the unsorted PBMC libraries, 2 million PBMCs were stored in RNAlater at -80 degrees C until RNA extraction and were used to generate the libraries. Multiple sclerosis patients were enrolled in a US clinical protocol evaluating disease progression by magnetic resonance imaging. PBMCs were separated from peripheral blood using Ficoll-Hypaque density gradient centrifugation and then cryopreserved in liquid nitrogen. From V the trimming removes 5 bases and from J it removes 4 bases, while the gene matches leave 19 bases of the junction unaccounted for. According to the germline V gene (reference sequence), CDR1 reads SEHNR and CDR2 reads FQNEAQ. From the cysteine through the phenylalanine, the CDR3 covers 19 amino acids. CDR3 DNA is the only sequence kept; it has 57 bases, read in frame from the first base. cDNA synthesis used template-switch 5'RACE with a primer carrying a 10-nucleotide random unique molecular identifier tagging each TCR transcript. Every sequencing run yielded over 190 million TCR-beta sequences covering 15-18 subjects. Total RNA was extracted with the RNeasy kit. TCR-beta VDJ regions were amplified with primers for the TCR constant region and the 5'RACE anchor, using the KAPA Real-time Library Amplification kit. Sample indexes and Illumina adaptors were added in a first PCR, after which library yield was increased in a second PCR. After Ampure bead purification, the roughly 650 bp TCR product was size-selected on a 2% E-gel SizeSelection system. Library quality was checked on a Bioanalyzer, concentration was measured with Qubit, and libraries were quantified with the Kapa Library Quantification kit before pooling. Paired-end 2 x 150 bp sequencing of the libraries was performed on an Illumina HiSeq 2500. To increase sequence diversity, roughly 25-31% phiX was spiked into each library pool. The paper's data handling went like this. The UMI-based MiGEC pipeline processed quality-filtered reads and removed over 75% of raw TCR sequences during error correction. VDJ genes were aligned to IMGT germline references, and each clonotype was defined by a unique CDR3 amino acid sequence together with V-J genes. Clonal expansion, Shannon diversity and CDR3 relatedness (CalcPairwiseDistances, ClusterSamples) were evaluated with VDJtools, and phylogenetic trees were built with CLCbio workbench. Using coefficient-of-variation modelling across technical triplicates, the study counted a clone as expanded if it had at least 8 unique UMIs. TCRdb reran the public reads through fastp at Q25 and MiXCR, keeping productive beta chains. Every CDR3 protein is listed once, alongside the most common genes and DNA of its rows. These V and J calls originate from TCRdb's pipeline instead of the authors' own analysis. The table for this sample lists 39,000 or so distinct CDR3 sequences; 2.5% of them were counted only once. Clones ranked in the top ten supply roughly 12% of the sample.

This clonotype was seen ten or more times. Its binding antigen is unknown. No quality values exist for individual bases; no much larger clone is one base distant. Findings and caveats that apply to the study as a whole: No identical CDR3 amino acid sequences were found to be shared among expanded clones across subjects, suggesting that TCR-beta repertoires were private in all groups. The MS cluster was not associated with any clinical or MRI features, and the authors stated that larger cohorts are needed. TCR clonal expansion was highest in HAM/TSP patients and lowest in MS patients, with MS patients falling below even healthy controls. In phylogenetic analysis, the repertoires of 18 of 34 MS patients grouped into a cluster of related CDR3 sequences, which suggests a possible signature at the repertoire level.

The chain is made from TRBV7-9 and TRBJ2-2; TRBD1 matches 7 bases in the middle. The source material was PBMCs. This sequence was found in a man aged 25-45 years with multiple sclerosis. Here is the DNA: TGTGCCAGCAGCCCGTCAGGATACGACAGGGCAAAAAGCACCGGGGAGCTGTTTTTT. Its protein reads: CASSPSGYDRAKSTGELFF.